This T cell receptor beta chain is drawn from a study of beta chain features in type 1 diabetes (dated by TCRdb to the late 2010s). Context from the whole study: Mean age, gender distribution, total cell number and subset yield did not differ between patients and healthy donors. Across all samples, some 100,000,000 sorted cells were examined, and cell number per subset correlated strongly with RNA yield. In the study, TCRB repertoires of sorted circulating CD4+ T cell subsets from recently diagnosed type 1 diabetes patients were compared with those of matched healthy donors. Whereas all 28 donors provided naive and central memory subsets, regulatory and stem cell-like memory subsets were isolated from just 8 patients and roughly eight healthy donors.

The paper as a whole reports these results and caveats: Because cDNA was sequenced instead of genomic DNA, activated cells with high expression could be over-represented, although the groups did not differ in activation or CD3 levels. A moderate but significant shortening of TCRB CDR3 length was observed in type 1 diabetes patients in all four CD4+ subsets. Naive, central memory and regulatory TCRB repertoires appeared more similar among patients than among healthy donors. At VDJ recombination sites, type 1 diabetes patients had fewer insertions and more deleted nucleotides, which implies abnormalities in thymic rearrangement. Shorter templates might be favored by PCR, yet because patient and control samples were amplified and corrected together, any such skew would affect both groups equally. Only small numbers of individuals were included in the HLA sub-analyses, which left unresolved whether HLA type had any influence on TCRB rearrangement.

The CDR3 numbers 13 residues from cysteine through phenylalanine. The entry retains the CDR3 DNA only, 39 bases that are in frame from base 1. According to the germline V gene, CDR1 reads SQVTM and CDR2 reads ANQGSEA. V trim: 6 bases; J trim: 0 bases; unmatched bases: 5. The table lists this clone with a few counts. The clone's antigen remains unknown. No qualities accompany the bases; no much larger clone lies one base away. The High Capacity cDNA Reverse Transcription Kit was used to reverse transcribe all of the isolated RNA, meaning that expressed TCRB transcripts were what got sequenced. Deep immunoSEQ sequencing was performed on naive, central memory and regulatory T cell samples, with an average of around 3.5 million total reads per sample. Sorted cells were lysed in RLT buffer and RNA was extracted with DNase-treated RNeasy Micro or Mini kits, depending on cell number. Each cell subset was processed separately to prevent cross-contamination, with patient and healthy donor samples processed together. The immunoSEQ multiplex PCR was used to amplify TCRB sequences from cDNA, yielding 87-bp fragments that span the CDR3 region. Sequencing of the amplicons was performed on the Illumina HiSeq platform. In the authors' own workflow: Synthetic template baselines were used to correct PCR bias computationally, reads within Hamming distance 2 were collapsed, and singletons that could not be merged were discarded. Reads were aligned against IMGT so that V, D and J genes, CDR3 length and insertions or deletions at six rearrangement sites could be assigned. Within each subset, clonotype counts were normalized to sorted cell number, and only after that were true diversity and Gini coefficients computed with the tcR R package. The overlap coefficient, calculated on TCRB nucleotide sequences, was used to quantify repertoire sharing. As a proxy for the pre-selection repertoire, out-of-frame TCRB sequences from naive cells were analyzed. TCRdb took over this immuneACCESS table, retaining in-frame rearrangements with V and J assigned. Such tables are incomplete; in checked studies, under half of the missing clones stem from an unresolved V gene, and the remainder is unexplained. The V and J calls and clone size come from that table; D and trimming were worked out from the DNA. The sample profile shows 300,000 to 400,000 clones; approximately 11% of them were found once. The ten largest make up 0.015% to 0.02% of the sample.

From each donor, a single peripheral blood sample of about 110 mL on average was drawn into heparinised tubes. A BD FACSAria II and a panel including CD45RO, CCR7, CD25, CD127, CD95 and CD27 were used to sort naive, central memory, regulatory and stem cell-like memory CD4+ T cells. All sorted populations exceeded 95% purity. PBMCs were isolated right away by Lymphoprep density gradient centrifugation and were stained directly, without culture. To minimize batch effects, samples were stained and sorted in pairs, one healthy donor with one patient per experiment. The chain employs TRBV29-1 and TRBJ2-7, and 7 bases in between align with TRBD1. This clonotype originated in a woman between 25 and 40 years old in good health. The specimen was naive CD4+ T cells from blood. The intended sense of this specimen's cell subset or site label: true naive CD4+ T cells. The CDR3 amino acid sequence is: CSVGTASSYEQYF. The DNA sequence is TGCAGCGTCGGGACAGCCTCCTCCTACGAGCAGTACTTC.